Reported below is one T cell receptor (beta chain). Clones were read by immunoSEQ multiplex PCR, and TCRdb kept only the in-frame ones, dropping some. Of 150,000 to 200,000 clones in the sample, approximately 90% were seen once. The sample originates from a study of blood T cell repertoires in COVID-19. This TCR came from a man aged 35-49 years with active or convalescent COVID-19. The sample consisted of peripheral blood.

CDR3 in DNA: TGTGCCAGCAGCAGACGGGGGGGCCGAGATCAAGAGACCCAGTACTTC. Its protein is CASSRRGGRDQETQYF. The chain couples TRBV9 to TRBJ2-5; 8 nucleotides line up with TRBD2. Germline assignment: CDR1 SGDLS and CDR2 YYNGEE. This CDR3 has 16 amino acids. Unmatched junction bases numbered 10, after V lost 4 bases and J lost 2 bases.